This T cell receptor (beta chain) stems from a study of long-term antiretroviral therapy in people with HIV. Study results and caveats: Diversity rose after ART but stayed below transplant donor controls.

At survey level, the immunoSEQ assay was run in its v3.0 version. Sequencing was performed with immunoSEQ multiplex PCR; in TCRdb, only in-frame clones are kept and a portion is missing. The sample lists 15,000 to 20,000 clones, less than 80% occurring once. Note on this clone: As yet, its antigen is unknown.

Unmatched junction bases numbered 5, after V lost 7 bases and J lost 1 base. The CDR3 has 14 residues. Per the germline V gene, CDR1 is MNHNY and CDR2 is SVGAGI (reference sequence). This sequence originates from a woman aged 50 to 60 with HIV. The chain uses TRBV6-6 and TRBJ1-1, with 8 bases matching TRBD1. The material was unsorted PBMCs, obtained 0.3 years after starting antiretroviral therapy. CDR3 in DNA: TGTGCCAGCATTGCGACAGGGGCGAACACTGAAGCTTTCTTT. Translating gives CASIATGANTEAFF.